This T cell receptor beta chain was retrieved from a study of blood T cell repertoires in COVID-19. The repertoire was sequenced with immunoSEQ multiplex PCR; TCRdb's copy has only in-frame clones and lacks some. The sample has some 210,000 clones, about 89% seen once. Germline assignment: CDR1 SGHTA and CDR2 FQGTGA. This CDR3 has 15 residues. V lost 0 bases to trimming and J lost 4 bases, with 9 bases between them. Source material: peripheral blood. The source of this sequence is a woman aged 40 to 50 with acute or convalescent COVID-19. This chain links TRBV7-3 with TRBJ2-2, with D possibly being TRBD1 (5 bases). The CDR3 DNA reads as TGTGCCAGCAGCTTAACGGGGCAAGGCACCGGGGAGCTGTTTTTT. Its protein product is CASSLTGQGTGELFF.